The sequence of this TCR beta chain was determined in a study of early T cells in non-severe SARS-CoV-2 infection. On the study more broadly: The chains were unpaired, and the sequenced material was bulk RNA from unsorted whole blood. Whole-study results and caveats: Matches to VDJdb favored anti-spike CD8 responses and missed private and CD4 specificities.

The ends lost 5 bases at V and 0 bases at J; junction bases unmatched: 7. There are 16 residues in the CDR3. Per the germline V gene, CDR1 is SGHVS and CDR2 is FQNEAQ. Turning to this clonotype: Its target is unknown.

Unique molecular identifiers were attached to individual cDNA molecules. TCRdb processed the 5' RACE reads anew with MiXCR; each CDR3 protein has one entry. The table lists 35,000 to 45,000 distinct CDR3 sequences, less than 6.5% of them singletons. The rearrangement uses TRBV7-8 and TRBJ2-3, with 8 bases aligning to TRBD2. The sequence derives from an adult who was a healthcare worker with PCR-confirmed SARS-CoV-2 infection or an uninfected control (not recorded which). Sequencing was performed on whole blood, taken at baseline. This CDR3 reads CASSPRLAPSTDTQYF. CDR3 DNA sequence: TGTGCCAGCAGCCCGAGACTAGCGCCAAGCACAGATACGCAGTATTTT.